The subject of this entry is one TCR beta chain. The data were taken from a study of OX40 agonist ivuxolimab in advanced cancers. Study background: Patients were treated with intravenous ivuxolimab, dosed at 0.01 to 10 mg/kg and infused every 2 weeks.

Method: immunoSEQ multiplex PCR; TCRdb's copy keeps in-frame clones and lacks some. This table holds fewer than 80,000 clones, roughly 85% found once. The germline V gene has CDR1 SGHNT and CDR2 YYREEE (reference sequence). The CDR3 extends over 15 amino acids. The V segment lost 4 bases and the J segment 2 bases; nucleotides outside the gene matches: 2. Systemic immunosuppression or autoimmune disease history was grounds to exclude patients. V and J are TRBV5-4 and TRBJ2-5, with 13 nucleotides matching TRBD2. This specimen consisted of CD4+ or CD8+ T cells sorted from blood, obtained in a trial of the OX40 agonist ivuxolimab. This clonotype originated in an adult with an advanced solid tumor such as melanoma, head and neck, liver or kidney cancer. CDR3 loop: CASSVGLAGQETQYF. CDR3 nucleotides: TGTGCCAGCAGCGTGGGACTAGCGGGACAAGAGACCCAGTACTTC.